This T cell receptor (beta chain) was identified in a study of response to subunit inactivated influenza vaccine. Broader study findings: There was a suggestion from the authors that each seasonal influenza vaccination recruits few new T cells.

A single record per CDR3 protein comes from TCRdb applying MiXCR to the RT-PCR reads. Of a few hundred thousand distinct CDR3 sequences listed, 10% to 11% are singletons. This clonotype has only a few counts. The antigen remains unidentified. The CDR3 has 16 residues. Germline trimming cut 4 bases from V and 4 bases from J; bases unmatched to any gene: 11. Germline CDR1 MDHEN, CDR2 SYDVKM. The sequence was collected from a man in his fifties who received an inactivated influenza vaccine. The source was PBMCs from blood, collected 40 to 50 days after vaccination. J is TRBJ1-1 and V is TRBV28; 8 bases agree with TRBD1. For the CDR3, the DNA is TGTGCCAGCAGTTCTAGGGTGGGCAGGGGGCCCACTGAAGCTTTCTTT. Its translation is CASSSRVGRGPTEAFF. Together with reference TRBV28 and TRBJ1-1, the CDR3 gives the full variable domain: DVKVTQSSRYLVKRTGEKVFLECVQDMDHENMFWYRQDPGLGLRLIYFSYDVKMKEKGDIPEGYSVSREKKERFSLILESASTNQTSMYLCASSSRVGRGPTEAFFGQGTRLTVV.